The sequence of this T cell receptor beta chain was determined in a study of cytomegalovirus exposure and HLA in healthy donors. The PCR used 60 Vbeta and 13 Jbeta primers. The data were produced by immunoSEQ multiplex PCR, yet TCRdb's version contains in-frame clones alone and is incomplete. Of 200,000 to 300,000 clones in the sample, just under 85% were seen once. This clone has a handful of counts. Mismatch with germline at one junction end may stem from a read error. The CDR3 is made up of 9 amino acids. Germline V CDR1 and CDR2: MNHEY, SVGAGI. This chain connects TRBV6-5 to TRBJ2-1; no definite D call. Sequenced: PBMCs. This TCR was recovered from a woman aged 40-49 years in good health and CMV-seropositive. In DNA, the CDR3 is TGTGCCGGCAGCCCTAGTGGGTTCTTC. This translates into CAGSPSGFF.